What follows are 12 T cell receptor beta chains derived from one specimen sequenced in a study of blood T cell repertoires in COVID-19. The repertoire was sequenced with immunoSEQ multiplex PCR; TCRdb's copy has only in-frame clones and lacks some. The profile shows about 280,000 clones, 90% of them singletons. Sequencing was performed on PBMCs or T cells enriched from blood (not recorded which). These receptors were collected from a woman aged 18-29 years with acute COVID-19.

The V call is TRBV5-6, the J call TRBJ1-1, with D unclear. The ends were cut back, 3 bases at V and 3 bases at J, with 18 bases in the middle. The CDR3 is 16 residues long. CDR1 is SGHDT, CDR2 YYEEEE, per germline. The CDR3 loop is CASSSAGVLPDTEAFF. In nucleotides, the CDR3 is TGTGCCAGCAGCTCGGCCGGGGTTCTCCCGGACACTGAAGCTTTCTTT.

The J gene is TRBJ2-1, the V gene TRBV5-4; tentative D call: TRBD1 (5 bases). The V end lost 8 bases, the J end lost 8 bases, and 17 bases lay between the germline ends. The CDR3 runs to 13 residues. From germline, CDR1 is SGHNT and CDR2 YYREEE (reference sequence). CDR3 nucleotide sequence: TGTGCCAGTCAGGACCAGGGCGAGGATGAGCAGTTCTTC. Amino acid sequence: CASQDQGEDEQFF.

The chain recombines TRBV19 with TRBJ1-5, with a weak D call TRBD1 (5 bases). Germline V CDR1 and CDR2: LNHDA, SQIVND (reference sequence). The CDR3 loop spans 15 amino acids. V was cut by 4 bases and J by 0 bases, with 10 bases left in between. CDR3 in amino acids: CASSNGHYSNQPQHF. CDR3 nucleotide sequence: TGTGCCAGTAGTAATGGACACTATAGCAATCAGCCCCAGCATTTT.

The count of this clone is one. The chain couples TRBV6-5 to TRBJ2-7; TRBD1 might be the D (6 bases). Per the germline V gene, CDR1 is MNHEY and CDR2 is SVGAGI. There are 12 residues in the CDR3. Trimming pared 2 bases from V and 6 bases from J, leaving 8 bases between. Here the CDR3 reads CASSYEGVEQYF. The CDR3 region has the DNA TGTGCCAGCAGTTACGAGGGGGTCGAGCAGTACTTC.

The chain links TRBV19 to TRBJ2-2, with 14 bases that match TRBD2. CDR3 size: 15 residues. The germline CDR1 and CDR2 sequences are LNHDA and SQIVND (reference sequence). V lost 10 bases to trimming and J lost 7 bases; unmatched junction nucleotides: 8. For the CDR3, the DNA is TGTGCCACCAGGACTAGCGGGAGGTATCACGGGGAGCTGTTTTTT. It is translated as CATRTSGRYHGELFF.

This rearrangement joins TRBV19 to TRBJ2-1; 11 nucleotides line up with TRBD2. Germline lookup yields CDR1 LNHDA and CDR2 SQIVND (reference sequence). The V segment lost 6 bases and the J segment 4 bases; nucleotides outside the gene matches: 17. CDR3 length: 19 amino acids. The CDR3: CASRPGVAGGPERYNEQFF. CDR3 sequence (DNA): TGTGCCAGTAGGCCCGGAGTAGCGGGAGGGCCTGAGAGATACAATGAGCAGTTCTTC.

The chain is built from TRBV27 and TRBJ2-5, with 12 positions matching TRBD2. The CDR3 runs 17 residues. Losses at the gene ends were 3 bases for V and 7 bases for J; bases not matched to a gene: 12. From germline, CDR1 is MNHEY and CDR2 SMNVEV (reference sequence). The CDR3 bases are TGTGCCAGCAGTTTGCTAGCGGGAGGGTTGGATAGGGTGACCCAGTACTTC. Its translation is CASSLLAGGLDRVTQYF.

The chain uses TRBV30 and TRBJ1-5; D is perhaps TRBD1 (6 bases). Trimming stripped 2 bases from V and 6 bases from J, with 14 bases between. Germline values: CDR1 GTSNPN, CDR2 SVGIG (reference sequence). This CDR3 spans 14 amino acids. The CDR3 DNA follows: TGTGCCTGGAGTTTGGGGGAGGGGGGTCAGCCCCAGCATTTT. It yields the protein CAWSLGEGGQPQHF.

This chain uses TRBV7-8 with TRBJ2-6; D uncertain. Trimming took 8 bases from V and 1 from J, leaving 6 bases between them. This CDR3 has 13 residues. CDR1 is SGHVS, CDR2 FQNEAQ, per germline. This CDR3 is CASSVSGANVLTF. CDR3 bases: TGTGCCAGCTCGGTGTCTGGGGCCAACGTCCTGACTTTC. Complete variable domain (other parts from reference TRBV7-8 and TRBJ2-6): GAGVSQSPRYKVAKRGQDVALRCDPISGHVSLFWYQQALGQGPEFLTYFQNEAQLDKSGLPSDRFFAERPEGSVSTLKIQRTQQEDSAVYLCASSVSGANVLTFGAGSRLTVL.

The rearrangement uses TRBV30 and TRBJ2-1; D gene unclear. Trimming removed 0 bases from V and 4 bases from J, with 10 bases in between. The V gene's germline CDR1 is GTSNPN and CDR2 SVGIG (reference sequence). The CDR3 has 14 amino acids. CDR3 DNA: TGTGCCTGGAGTGTACCAAGAGATTACAATGAGCAGTTCTTC. This sequence encodes CAWSVPRDYNEQFF.

The chain has TRBV5-6 and TRBJ1-1; no reliable D call. The CDR3 is made up of 14 amino acids. CDR1 and CDR2 (germline): SGHDT, YYEEEE. V was clipped by 5 bases and J by 1 base, with 12 bases between them. The CDR3 DNA follows: TGTGCCAGCAGTTCCGGACTGAGGAACACTGAAGCTTTCTTT. Its translation is CASSSGLRNTEAFF. Together with reference TRBV5-6 and TRBJ1-1, the CDR3 gives the full variable domain: DAGVTQSPTHLIKTRGQQVTLRCSPKSGHDTVSWYQQALGQGPQFIFQYYEEEERQRGNFPDRFSGHQFPNYSSELNVNALLLGDSALYLCASSSGLRNTEAFFGQGTRLTVV.

In this sample, this clone turned up once. This CDR3 reads CASSSTGVNTEAFF. Written as DNA, the CDR3 is TGTGCCAGCAGCTCCACGGGGGTGAACACTGAAGCTTTCTTT. The J gene is TRBJ1-1, the V gene TRBV5-6; tentatively, D is TRBD1 (5 bases). V lost 3 bases, J lost 0 bases, and 9 bases lay in between. This CDR3 region has 14 residues. Looked up from germline, CDR1 is SGHDT and CDR2 is YYEEEE. Filled out from reference TRBV5-6 and TRBJ1-1, the complete variable domain reads DAGVTQSPTHLIKTRGQQVTLRCSPKSGHDTVSWYQQALGQGPQFIFQYYEEEERQRGNFPDRFSGHQFPNYSSELNVNALLLGDSALYLCASSSTGVNTEAFFGQGTRLTVV.